Presented here are 13 T cell receptor beta chains from one specimen sequenced in a study of technical replicates of blood from several donors (dated by TCRdb to 2016 to 2017). Library preparation employed the immunoSEQ multiplex PCR assay. Held by TCRdb, this immuneACCESS table contains in-frame sequences only and omits some clones. Under half of the omission traces to an unresolved V gene where checked; the cause of the rest is unknown. This sample lists around 65,000 clones; 80% to 90% were detected once. The ten largest clones add up to 3.5% to 5% of the sample. The source material was PBMCs. These receptors all stem from a human donor in good health. Some clones in this sample may be carry-over from other donors' samples.

This clone was observed once. This chain links TRBV4-3 with TRBJ2-2; 7 nucleotides agree with TRBD1. V dropped 6 bases and J dropped 2; count of bases not matched to a gene: 12. The CDR3 loop spans 17 amino acids. The germline CDR1 and CDR2 sequences are LGHNA and YSLEER. The CDR3 bases are TGCGCCAGCAGAAAAACCCCCCAGGGGGTCAACACCGGGGAGCTGTTTTTT. Translation: CASRKTPQGVNTGELFF.

In this sample, this clone turned up once. The CDR3 sequence: CASSNPQGGSEKLFF. The CDR3 bases are TGTGCCAGCAGCAACCCACAGGGGGGTAGTGAAAAACTGTTTTTT. The chain couples TRBV4-2 to TRBJ1-4, with 8 bases lining up with TRBD1. The junction had 9 bases not matched to a gene; V was cut back by 5 bases and J by 7 bases. Looked up from germline, CDR1 is LGHNA and CDR2 is YNFKEQ. The CDR3 has 15 amino acids.

The V gene is TRBV7-9, the J gene TRBJ1-6; the D is unclear. The CDR3 length is 12 residues. The V and J ends lost 5 bases and 12 bases respectively, with 11 bases between them. Germline assignment: CDR1 SEHNR and CDR2 FQNEAQ (reference sequence). As DNA, the CDR3 is TGTGCCAGCAGCAAGATCTCCGGACCCCTCCACTTT. The encoded protein is CASSKISGPLHF. Based on the CDR3 plus reference TRBV7-9 and TRBJ1-6, the full variable domain is DTGVSQNPRHKITKRGQNVTFRCDPISEHNRLYWYRQTLGQGPEFLTYFQNEAQLEKSRLLSDRFSAERPKGSFSTLEIQRTEQGDSAMYLCASSKISGPLHFGNGTRLTVT.

Concerning this clone itself: Distinct nucleotide sequences in the sample also encode this CDR3. The chain uses TRBV7-9 and TRBJ2-7; D is perhaps TRBD1 (6 bases). Germline V gene lookup returns CDR1 SEHNR and CDR2 FQNEAQ (reference sequence). Trimming stripped 5 bases from V and 0 bases from J, with 8 bases between. There are 13 residues in the CDR3. The CDR3 nucleotides read TGTGCCAGCAGCCCGACAGGCTCCTACGAGCAGTACTTC. Translating gives CASSPTGSYEQYF.

This sequence joins TRBV2 and TRBJ2-7, with a tentative D call TRBD2 (5 bases). CDR3 length: 13 amino acids. Germline values: CDR1 SNHLY, CDR2 FYNNEI. V lost 4 bases, J lost 3 bases, and 10 bases lay in between. CDR3 coding DNA: TGTGCCAGCAGTGGGAGGAAGAACTACGAGCAGTACTTC. It encodes CASSGRKNYEQYF.

J is TRBJ2-7 and V is TRBV27; TRBD1 is a possible D gene (5 bases). The CDR3 spans 17 residues. The germline CDR1 and CDR2 sequences are MNHEY and SMNVEV (reference sequence). The ends were cut back, 3 bases at V and 0 bases at J, with 18 bases in the middle. The DNA for the CDR3 is TGTGCCAGCAGTTTCTATAAAAAAGGGGCAAACTCCTACGAGCAGTACTTC. Translating it yields CASSFYKKGANSYEQYF.

This clone was found once. The chain combines TRBV7-2 with TRBJ1-2; possibly TRBD1 for D (5 bases). In germline, CDR1 is SGHTA, CDR2 FQGNSA. The V end was cut by 3 bases, the J end by 2 bases, with 19 bases between. CDR3 length equals 17 residues. The chain's CDR3 is CASSFYQIGDSNYGYTF. The CDR3 nucleotides read TGTGCCAGCAGCTTTTATCAAATAGGTGACAGCAACTATGGCTACACCTTC.

The chain carries TRBV23-1 and TRBJ1-2, with 9 bases aligning to TRBD1. TRBV23-1 is an ORF; its function is uncertain. This CDR3 has 16 residues. V trimming: 2 bases; J trimming: 5 bases; junction bases outside the gene matches: 9. CDR3 in DNA: TGCGCCAGCAGTCAAGGGGGGACAGGGTACTGGTATGGCTACACCTTC. Its protein is CASSQGGTGYWYGYTF.

V and J are TRBV19 and TRBJ2-1; 9 bases are shared with TRBD2. The CDR3 spans 15 residues. Germline V gene data show CDR1 as LNHDA and CDR2 as SQIVND (reference sequence). The V segment lost 7 bases and the J segment 7 bases; nucleotides outside the gene matches: 11. CDR3 coding DNA: TGTGCCAGTACCTATCTGGCTAGCGGGACGAATGAGCAGTTCTTC. Translating it yields CASTYLASGTNEQFF.

In DNA, the CDR3 is TGTGCCAGCAGCTTAGGGGACTACAAAGGGACGCAAAGCGAGCAGTTCTTC. Its protein is CASSLGDYKGTQSEQFF. The chain links TRBV7-9 to TRBJ2-1; TRBD2 matches at 7 bases. CDR1 SEHNR and CDR2 FQNEAQ come from the germline V gene (reference sequence). The ends lost 1 base at V and 10 bases at J; junction bases unmatched: 16. This CDR3 spans 17 amino acids.

The rearrangement joins TRBV5-5 to TRBJ1-2, with D unclear. This CDR3 has 14 amino acids. The germline gives CDR1 SGHKS, CDR2 YYEKEE (reference sequence). Trimming stripped 4 bases from V and 9 bases from J, with 19 bases between. CDR3 sequence: CASSPGFTASRYTF. In DNA form, the CDR3 reads TGTGCCAGCAGCCCGGGTTTCACGGCTTCTCGCTACACCTTC.

This clone has a single count. CDR3 protein: CASSLALSGTGELFF. In DNA, the CDR3 is TGTGCCAGCAGCTTGGCTTTGAGCGGCACCGGGGAGCTGTTTTTT. The chain is built from TRBV5-4 and TRBJ2-2, with D possibly TRBD2 on 5 matching bases. The germline V and J ends were trimmed by 0 bases and 4 bases, with 10 bases remaining between them. Per germline, CDR1 SGHNT and CDR2 YYREEE (reference sequence). This CDR3 contains 15 residues.

The CDR3 spells CASRRNWALAGGSEQYF. The CDR3 nucleotides are TGCGCCAGCAGACGGAATTGGGCGCTAGCGGGAGGCAGTGAGCAGTACTTC. The chain has TRBV5-1 and TRBJ2-7; 11 bases fit TRBD2. CDR1 is SGHRS, CDR2 YFSETQ, per germline. The V and J ends lost 5 bases and 7 bases, in that order; junction bases with no gene match: 17. This CDR3 comprises 17 residues.